The subject of this entry is one TCR beta chain. This entry is derived from a study of blood T cell repertoires in COVID-19. The wider study: Specimens from acute and convalescent COVID-19 originated in the United States, Italy and Spain.

The CDR3 sequence is 15 residues long. The V gene's germline CDR1 is SGHTA and CDR2 FQGNSA. Trimming shortened V by 5 bases and J by 1 base, and 14 bases separated the two germline ends. Sequencing was performed with immunoSEQ multiplex PCR; in TCRdb, only in-frame clones are kept and a portion is missing. The sample holds 160,000 or so clones; 89% are singletons and the top ten take approximately 2.9%. This receptor was taken from a man aged 55 to 70 with acute or convalescent COVID-19. Sequenced: peripheral blood. V gene TRBV7-2 combines with J gene TRBJ2-5, with a tentative D call TRBD2 (5 bases). The CDR3 bases are TGTGCCAGCAGCCAATCCAGTGGAGGCCAAGAGACCCAGTACTTC. Translation gives CASSQSSGGQETQYF.